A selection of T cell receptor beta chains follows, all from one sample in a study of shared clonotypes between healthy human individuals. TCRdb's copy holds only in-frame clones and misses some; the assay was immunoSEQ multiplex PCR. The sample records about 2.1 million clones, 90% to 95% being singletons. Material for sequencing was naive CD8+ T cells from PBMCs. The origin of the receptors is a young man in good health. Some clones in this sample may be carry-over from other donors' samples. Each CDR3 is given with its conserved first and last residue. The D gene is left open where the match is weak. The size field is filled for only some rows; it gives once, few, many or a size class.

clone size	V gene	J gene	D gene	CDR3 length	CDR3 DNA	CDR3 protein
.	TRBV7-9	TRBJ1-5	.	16	TGTGCCAGCAGCTTAGACACTGGGATCGGCAATCAGCCCCAGCATTTT	CASSLDTGIGNQPQHF
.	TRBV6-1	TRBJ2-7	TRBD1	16	TGTGCCAGCAGTGAACCGCGCGGGACAGGCTCCTACGAGCAGTACTTC	CASSEPRGTGSYEQYF
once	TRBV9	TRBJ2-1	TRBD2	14	TGTGCCAGCAGCGCGGGGGGGACTAGTAATGAGCAGTTCTTC	CASSAGGTSNEQFF
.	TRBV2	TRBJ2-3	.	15	TGTGCCAGCAGTTTTCCCTCGGCGGCCACAGATACGCAGTATTTT	CASSFPSAATDTQYF
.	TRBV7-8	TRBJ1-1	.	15	TGTGCCAGCAGCCCAAATGTGGGAATGAACACTGAAGCTTTCTTT	CASSPNVGMNTEAFF
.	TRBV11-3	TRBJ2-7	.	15	TGTGCCAGCAGCTCTGGTGAGGAATTTAACGACGAGCAGTACTTC	CASSSGEEFNDEQYF
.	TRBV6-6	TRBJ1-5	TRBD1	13	TGTGCCATCGAAGGGACAGGGGATCAGCCCCAGCATTTT	CAIEGTGDQPQHF
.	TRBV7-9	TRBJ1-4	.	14	TGTGCCAGCAGCTTCGCGGGAAGTAATGAAAAACTGTTTTTT	CASSFAGSNEKLFF
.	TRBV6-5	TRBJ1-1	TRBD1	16	TGTGCCAGCAGTTACCTCCGGGACAGCCTCGGTTCAGAAGCTTTCTTT	CASSYLRDSLGSEAFF
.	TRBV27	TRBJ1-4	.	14	TGTGCCAGCAGAATCGTGGGGGGGAATGAAAAACTGTTTTTT	CASRIVGGNEKLFF
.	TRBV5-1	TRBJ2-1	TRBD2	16	TGCGCCAGCAGCTCACTTACTAGCGGGAGCCTCTGGGGGCAGTTCTTC	CASSSLTSGSLWGQFF
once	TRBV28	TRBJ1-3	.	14	TGTGCCAGCACCGAGCCCGGCTCTGGAAACACCATATATTTT	CASTEPGSGNTIYF
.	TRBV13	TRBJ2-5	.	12	TGTGCCAGCAGAGGGGGTCAAGAGACCCAGTACTTC	CASRGGQETQYF
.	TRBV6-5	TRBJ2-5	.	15	TGTGCCAGCAGCTCCCTGTGGGCCCGTGGAGAGACCCAGTACTTC	CASSSLWARGETQYF
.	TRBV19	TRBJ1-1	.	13	TGTGCCAGTAGTATACGGCCGGTAACTGAAGCTTTCTTT	CASSIRPVTEAFF
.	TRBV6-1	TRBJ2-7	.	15	TGTGCCAGCAGTGAAGCTGTGGTAGGATCCTACGAGCAGTACTTC	CASSEAVVGSYEQYF
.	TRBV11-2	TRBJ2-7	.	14	TGTGCCAGCAGCTTTGCTACTCCCAGGAACGAGCAGTACTTC	CASSFATPRNEQYF
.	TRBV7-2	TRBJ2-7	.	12	TGTGCCAGCAGCTTACGCGCAGGCGAGCAGTACTTC	CASSLRAGEQYF
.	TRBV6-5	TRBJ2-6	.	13	TGTGCCAGCAGGAGCTCTGGGGCCAACGTCCTGACTTTC	CASRSSGANVLTF
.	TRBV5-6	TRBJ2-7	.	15	TGTGCCAGCAGCTTACCCAAGGGAGTTGTCGGCGAGCAGTACTTC	CASSLPKGVVGEQYF
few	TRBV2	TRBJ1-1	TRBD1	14	TGTGCCAGCAAGGAGTGGGACAGGGCAGCTGAAGCTTTCTTT	CASKEWDRAAEAFF
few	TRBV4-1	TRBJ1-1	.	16	TGCGCCAGCAGCCAAGAGGAGGGCGGCCTGAACACTGAAGCTTTCTTT	CASSQEEGGLNTEAFF
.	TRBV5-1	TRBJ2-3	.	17	TGCGCCAGCAGCTTGGAGGCTTCGAGCCCCCACACAGATACGCAGTATTTT	CASSLEASSPHTDTQYF
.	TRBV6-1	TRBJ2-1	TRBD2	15	TGTGCCAGCAGTGAACTAGCGGGAGGAGCTAATGAGCAGTTCTTC	CASSELAGGANEQFF
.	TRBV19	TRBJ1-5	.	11	TGTGCCACGGGGAGCAATCAGCCCCAGCATTTT	CATGSNQPQHF
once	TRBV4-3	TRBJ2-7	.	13	TGCGCCAGCAGCCAAGTGGTCGGCTACGAGCAGTACTTC	CASSQVVGYEQYF
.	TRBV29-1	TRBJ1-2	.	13	TGCAGCGTTGTCGGAGACAGAAAATATGGCTACACCTTC	CSVVGDRKYGYTF
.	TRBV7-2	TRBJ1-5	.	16	TGTGCCAGCAGCTTAGGGTCTGGACTTAGCAATCAGCCCCAGCATTTT	CASSLGSGLSNQPQHF
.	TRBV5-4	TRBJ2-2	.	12	TGTGCCACCGGGGGGCACGCCGGGGAGCTGTTTTTT	CATGGHAGELFF
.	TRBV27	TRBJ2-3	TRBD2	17	TGTGCCAGCAGTACCCTTGAGCTAGCGGGATCCACAGATACGCAGTATTTT	CASSTLELAGSTDTQYF
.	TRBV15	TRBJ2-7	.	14	TGTGCCACCAGCAGAGTAGGAGCCTTTGGGGAGCAGTACTTC	CATSRVGAFGEQYF
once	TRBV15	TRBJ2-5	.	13	TGTGCCACCAGCCTAGGACGGAAAGAGACCCAGTACTTC	CATSLGRKETQYF
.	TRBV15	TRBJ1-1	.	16	TGTGCCACCAGCAGAAACAGACACCAAATGAACACTGAAGCTTTCTTT	CATSRNRHQMNTEAFF
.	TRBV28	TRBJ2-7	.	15	TGTGCCAGCAGTTTAACGGCGGATGTGACCTACGAGCAGTACTTC	CASSLTADVTYEQYF
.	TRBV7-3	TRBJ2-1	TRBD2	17	TGTGCCAGCAGCTTAAATCCCCCTGCGGGAGCTGGAAATGAGCAGTTCTTC	CASSLNPPAGAGNEQFF
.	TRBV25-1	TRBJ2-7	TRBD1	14	TGTGCCAGCAGTGAAGTTGGGACAGGGGACGAGCAGTACTTC	CASSEVGTGDEQYF
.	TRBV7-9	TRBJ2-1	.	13	TGTGCCAGCAGCTTTCGTCTCGGCAATGAGCAGTTCTTC	CASSFRLGNEQFF
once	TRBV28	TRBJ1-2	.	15	TGTGCCAGCAGGCCTACGCCGGCAGGGCCCTATGGCTACACCTTC	CASRPTPAGPYGYTF
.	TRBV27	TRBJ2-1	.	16	TGTGCCAGCAGTTTAACCGGCTATGTGACCTACAATGAGCAGTTCTTC	CASSLTGYVTYNEQFF
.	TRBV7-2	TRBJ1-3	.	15	TGTGCCAGCAGCTTTACCCCGCGCTCTGGAAACACCATATATTTT	CASSFTPRSGNTIYF
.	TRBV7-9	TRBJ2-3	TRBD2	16	TGTGCCAGCAGCGCCCGCGGGACTAGCGACACAGATACGCAGTATTTT	CASSARGTSDTDTQYF
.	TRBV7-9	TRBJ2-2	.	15	TGTGCCAGCAGTAAGGGCCCCGCGAGCACCGGGGAGCTGTTTTTT	CASSKGPASTGELFF
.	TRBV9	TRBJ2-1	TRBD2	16	TGTGCCAGCAGCGTAGGGGTAGCGGGAGGTCAGAATGAGCAGTTCTTC	CASSVGVAGGQNEQFF
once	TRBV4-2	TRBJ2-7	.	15	TGTGCCAGCAGCCAACCTAGTGAGCCTCCCTACGAGCAGTACTTC	CASSQPSEPPYEQYF
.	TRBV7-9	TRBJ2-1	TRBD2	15	TGTGCCAGCAGCCAGCTACTAGCGGGAGCGTATGAGCAGTTCTTC	CASSQLLAGAYEQFF
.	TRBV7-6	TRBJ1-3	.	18	TGTGCCAGCAGCTTAACGTCTTTTACTCAGGGAGGGGCGAACACCATATATTTT	CASSLTSFTQGGANTIYF
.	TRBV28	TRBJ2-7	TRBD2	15	TGTGCCACCACGCTCACCAAGCGGGGGGTTGGCGAGCAGTACTTC	CATTLTKRGVGEQYF
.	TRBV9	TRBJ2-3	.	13	TGTGCCAGCAGCCCACAGAACACAGATACGCAGTATTTT	CASSPQNTDTQYF
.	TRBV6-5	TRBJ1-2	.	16	TGTGCCAGCAGTTACTCGGAGGCCACTGAGAGCTATGGCTACACCTTC	CASSYSEATESYGYTF
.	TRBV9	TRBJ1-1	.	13	TGTGCCAGCAGCGTAGACGCGGGGGCTGAAGCTTTCTTT	CASSVDAGAEAFF
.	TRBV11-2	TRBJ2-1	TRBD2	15	TGTGCCAGCAGCTACGTAGCGGGAACCTACAATGAGCAGTTCTTC	CASSYVAGTYNEQFF